A single sample gave rise to the 22 T cell receptor beta chains below, sequenced in a study of vaccination effects on CD4 cells after COVID-19. The antigens of these receptors remain unknown. The protocol was immunoSEQ multiplex PCR, while the TCRdb copy is restricted to in-frame clones and leaves out a portion. The sample lists 75,000 or so clones; around four fifths were seen once. ViraFEST expansion of antigen-specific CD4+ T cells with viral peptide pools preceded sequencing. Investigators separated out CD4+ T cells once around eleven days of culture had passed. Two-dose vaccination with either BNT162b2 or mRNA-1273 was given to the participants. Sequences were derived from CD4+ T cells from PBMCs cultured with HCoV-OC43 spike peptides, sampled after COVID-19 vaccination. Regarding subset: HCoV-OC43 spike overlapping peptide pool stimulation. These receptors were taken from a human donor who received a COVID-19 vaccine.

The chain has TRBV7-9 and TRBJ2-3; possibly TRBD1 or TRBD2 for D (5 bases each). Germline V CDR1 and CDR2: SEHNR, FQNEAQ (reference sequence). CDR3 length: 15 residues. V dropped 1 base and J dropped 6 bases, with 14 bases sitting between them. CDR3 in DNA: TGTGCCAGCAGCTTAGGGGCAGGGTCGGGGGATACGCAGTATTTT. Translating gives CASSLGAGSGDTQYF.

J is TRBJ1-5 and V is TRBV7-2; TRBD1 aligns across 7 bases. Trimming cost V 2 bases and J 1 base; bases outside gene matches: 2. Germline V CDR1 and CDR2: SGHTA, FQGNSA. The CDR3 is 15 residues long. CDR3 amino acids: CASSLSGGSNQPQHF. In DNA form, the CDR3 reads TGTGCCAGCAGCTTATCAGGGGGGAGCAATCAGCCCCAGCATTTT.

This clone was picked up one time. This CDR3 is also generated by other DNA sequences in the sample. The chain uses TRBV5-1 and TRBJ1-2, with no clear D. Germline CDR1 is SGHRS and CDR2 is YFSETQ. The CDR3 totals 13 residues. Trimming took off 0 bases at V and 2 bases at J, with 5 bases between the two ends. CDR3 residues: CASSLEGNYGYTF. Written as DNA, the CDR3 is TGCGCCAGCAGCTTGGAAGGGAACTATGGCTACACCTTC. Variable domain in full (rest from reference TRBV5-1 and TRBJ1-2): KAGVTQTPRYLIKTRGQQVTLSCSPISGHRSVSWYQQTPGQGLQFLFEYFSETQRNKGNFPGRFSGRQFSNSRSEMNVSTLELGDSALYLCASSLEGNYGYTFGSGTRLTVV.

Only one count was recorded for this clone. The CDR3 reads CASSAHRENTEAFF. The CDR3 DNA follows: TGTGCCAGCAGCGCCCACAGGGAGAACACTGAAGCTTTCTTT. The rearrangement links TRBV6-5 to TRBJ1-1; TRBD1 is a possible D gene (6 bases). The length of the CDR3 is 14 residues. The V and J ends lost 6 bases and 1 base respectively, with 12 bases between them. Germline CDR1 MNHEY, CDR2 SVGAGI.

This sequence joins TRBV4-1 and TRBJ1-2; 7 bases are a match to TRBD1. Germline loops: CDR1 MGHRA, CDR2 YSYEKL. There are 16 residues in the CDR3. Trimming cost V 1 base and J 7 bases; bases outside gene matches: 12. CDR3 bases: TGCGCCAGCAGCCAAGCGAGGCCCGCAGGGGGAGCTGGCTACACCTTC. Its translation: CASSQARPAGGAGYTF.

As DNA, the CDR3 is TGCGCCAGCAGCCAAGCCCTAGCGGGGGGCTTTCCCTACAATGAGCAGTTCTTC. Translated: CASSQALAGGFPYNEQFF. The rearrangement links TRBV4-3 to TRBJ2-1, with TRBD2 identical over 11 bases. The V gene's germline CDR1 is LGHNA and CDR2 YSLEER. The CDR3 is 18 residues long. With V trimmed by 1 base and J by 2 bases, 7 bases remained unmatched.

The genes are TRBV2 and TRBJ2-1; the D gene could be TRBD1 or TRBD2 (5 bases each). Germline CDR1 reads SNHLY; CDR2 reads FYNNEI. The CDR3 consists of 14 residues. Between the trimmed V and J ends, which lost 3 bases and 8 bases, there was a span of 14 bases. The CDR3: CASSERGRGDEQFF. The DNA of the CDR3 is TGTGCCAGCAGTGAGAGGGGACGGGGAGATGAGCAGTTCTTC.

V usage is TRBV5-4 and J usage is TRBJ1-1; 7 nucleotides agree with TRBD1. Per germline, CDR1 SGHNT and CDR2 YYREEE (reference sequence). This CDR3 comprises 14 residues. Losses at the gene ends were 0 bases for V and 10 bases for J; bases not matched to a gene: 9. Written as DNA, the CDR3 is TGTGCCAGCAGCTTGGACCCGACAGGGCGAGGAGCTTTCTTT. Translating gives CASSLDPTGRGAFF.

In its sample, this clone was seen once. The V call is TRBV6-1, the J call TRBJ1-1, with D hard to call. This CDR3 contains 14 residues. Trimming left V 3 bases short and J 0 bases short, with 8 bases between. CDR1 and CDR2 from the germline V gene are MNHNS and SASEGT. CDR3 in amino acids: CASSEGSMNTEAFF. CDR3 nucleotide sequence: TGTGCCAGCAGTGAGGGCAGCATGAACACTGAAGCTTTCTTT.

The chain employs TRBV7-3 and TRBJ2-3; 8 bases align to TRBD1. This CDR3 is built from 16 residues. The trim removed 2 bases at V and 1 base at J, leaving 5 bases unmatched. Germline V gene sequence: CDR1 SGHTA, CDR2 FQGTGA. The CDR3 DNA sequence: TGTGCCAGCAGCTTACGAGGGACAGGAGGCACAGATACGCAGTATTTT. This sequence encodes CASSLRGTGGTDTQYF.

V and J are TRBV2 and TRBJ1-2, with no clear D. The V and J ends lost 7 bases and 7 bases respectively, with 13 bases between them. CDR3 length equals 12 residues. Looked up from germline, CDR1 is SNHLY and CDR2 is FYNNEI. The chain's CDR3 is CASNTNGVGYTF. The CDR3 region has the DNA TGTGCCAGCAACACCAATGGGGTTGGCTACACCTTC.

This clone was picked up a small number of times. The V and J genes are TRBV5-8 and TRBJ2-2, with 8 positions matching TRBD1. Per the germline V gene, CDR1 is SGHTS and CDR2 is YDEGEE. The CDR3 runs to 13 residues. The J segment lost 10 bases and the V segment lost 3 bases, leaving 5 bases of the junction unmatched. CDR3 nucleotides: TGTGCCAGCAGCTGGACAGGGTTGGAGGAGCTGTTTTTT. Residues: CASSWTGLEELFF.

The genes are TRBV24-1 and TRBJ1-5, with unresolved D. Looked up from germline, CDR1 is KGHDR and CDR2 is SFDVKD. This CDR3 comprises 14 residues. Deletions cut 1 base from V and 9 bases from J, with 12 bases between. In DNA, the CDR3 is TGTGCCACCAGTGATTTCGAGGGAGGATGGCCCCAGCATTTT. It codes for CATSDFEGGWPQHF.

The chain combines TRBV7-9 with TRBJ2-7, with D tentatively TRBD1 or TRBD2 (6 bases each). CDR1 is SEHNR, CDR2 FQNEAQ, per germline (reference sequence). The CDR3 extends over 16 amino acids. V lost 1 base and J lost 1, with 14 bases in between. This CDR3 is CASSLVGGVKSYEQYV. The CDR3 bases are TGTGCCAGCAGCTTAGTGGGGGGCGTAAAATCCTACGAGCAGTACGTC.

CDR3: CASHSPGPRYGYTF. The DNA for the CDR3 is TGTGCCAGTCACTCCCCAGGGCCTCGCTATGGCTACACCTTC. This chain joins TRBV19 and TRBJ1-2; D is possibly TRBD1 (5 bases). This CDR3 spans 14 amino acids. Germline assignment: CDR1 LNHDA and CDR2 SQIVND (reference sequence). V lost 8 bases and J lost 4, with 17 bases in between.

This clone was found a few times. The CDR3 here is CASSDGGGTIYF. The CDR3 DNA reads TGTGCCAGCAGTGACGGTGGAGGCACCATATATTTT. The chain couples TRBV2 to TRBJ1-3, with D unresolved. The CDR3 loop spans 12 amino acids. The ends were cut back, 3 bases at V and 9 bases at J, with 9 bases in the middle. Per germline, CDR1 SNHLY and CDR2 FYNNEI.

The chain recombines TRBV2 with TRBJ1-4; maybe TRBD1 (5 bases). The V gene lost 5 bases and the J gene lost 3 bases, with 10 bases spanning the gap. The CDR3 contains 14 residues. In germline, CDR1 is SNHLY, CDR2 FYNNEI. The CDR3 protein is CASSPGTSNEKLFF. The CDR3 nucleotides are TGTGCCAGCAGTCCCGGGACCTCTAATGAAAAACTGTTTTTT.

The chain carries TRBV11-2 and TRBJ2-7; D gene ambiguous. This CDR3 region has 14 residues. Trimming removed 5 bases at V and 1 base at J, with 12 bases between. Germline V gives CDR1 SGHAT, CDR2 FQNNGV. The CDR3 protein is CASSPHPRSYEQYV. CDR3 in DNA: TGTGCCAGCAGCCCCCACCCCCGGTCCTACGAGCAGTACGTC.

The J gene is TRBJ1-3, the V gene TRBV19, with 10 bases matching TRBD1. The germline CDR1 and CDR2 sequences are LNHDA and SQIVND (reference sequence). J lost 9 bases, V lost 8 bases, and 4 bases had no gene match. The CDR3 loop spans 12 amino acids. CDR3 region: CASGTGVGTIYF. The CDR3, as DNA: TGTGCCAGTGGGACAGGGGTCGGCACCATATATTTT.

This chain uses TRBV5-6 with TRBJ2-2; 13 bases fit TRBD2. The CDR3 extends over 17 amino acids. J gave up 5 bases and V 2 bases, and 6 bases lay outside the gene matches. Germline CDR1 is SGHDT and CDR2 is YYEEEE. The CDR3 DNA follows: TGTGCCAGCAGCTTCCCGGGACTAGCGGGGTTGACCGGGGAGCTGTTTTTT. Translating gives CASSFPGLAGLTGELFF.

A few counts support this clone. The chain carries TRBV6-1 and TRBJ2-1, with D possibly being TRBD1 or TRBD2 (5 bases each). From germline, CDR1 is MNHNS and CDR2 SASEGT. The CDR3 length is 17 residues. V was clipped by 3 bases and J by 0 bases, with 15 bases between them. The CDR3 here is CASSDGVWGSSYNEQFF. The CDR3 region has the DNA TGTGCCAGCAGTGATGGGGTTTGGGGGAGCTCCTACAATGAGCAGTTCTTC.

The gene calls are TRBV7-9 and TRBJ2-3, with 9 bases lining up with TRBD2. Germline loops: CDR1 SEHNR, CDR2 FQNEAQ (reference sequence). This CDR3 has 17 residues. Losses at the gene ends were 5 bases for V and 1 base for J; bases not matched to a gene: 10. The CDR3 loop is CASSLYGGGGGTDTQYF. CDR3 in DNA: TGTGCCAGCAGCCTTTACGGTGGCGGGGGGGGCACAGATACGCAGTATTTT.